One and the same sample provided the 30 T cell receptor beta chains below, sequenced in a study of Graves' ophthalmopathy and Graves' hyperthyroidism. Beta-chain TCR CDR3 regions were amplified from RNA transcripts. HTBI primers were used in a first-round RT-PCR, which preceded a second-round multiplex PCR. TCRdb re-derived calls from the multiplex PCR reads in MiXCR, one entry per CDR3 protein. The table shows roughly 410,000 distinct CDR3 sequences, with 15% occurring only once. Sequenced: peripheral blood. Receptors originate from a young woman with stable Graves' hyperthyroidism.

The sample holds many counts of this clonotype. The chain carries TRBV6-1 and TRBJ2-1, with D tentatively TRBD1 (6 bases). V was cut by 1 base and J by 5 bases, with 15 bases left in between. Germline V gene sequence: CDR1 MNHNS, CDR2 SASEGT. The CDR3 contains 16 residues. In nucleotides, the CDR3 is TGTGCCAGCAGTGAAGTTTGGGCAGGGGAAAACAATGAGCAGTTCTTC. This gives the protein CASSEVWAGENNEQFF.

This clonotype has just a few counts. J is TRBJ1-2 and V is TRBV11-2; D perhaps matches TRBD1 (6 bases). The V gene lost 0 bases and the J gene lost 5 bases, with 16 bases spanning the gap. Germline assignment: CDR1 SGHAT and CDR2 FQNNGV. This CDR3 is built from 16 residues. CDR3 region: CASSLEVGGPYYGYTF. CDR3 in DNA: TGTGCCAGCAGCTTAGAGGTCGGGGGCCCCTATTATGGCTACACCTTC.

This clonotype was observed at least ten times. This rearrangement joins TRBV12-3 or TRBV12-4 to TRBJ1-5; 9 bases fit TRBD1. V lost 4 bases to trimming and J lost 7 bases; unmatched junction nucleotides: 11. The CDR3 contains 16 residues. The CDR3 is CASSSRDRAKGQPQHF. In DNA, the CDR3 is TGTGCCAGCAGTTCCCGGGACAGGGCGAAGGGCCAGCCCCAGCATTTT.

This clonotype was counted many times. The chain employs TRBV6-5 and TRBJ2-5; D perhaps matches TRBD1 (6 bases). This CDR3 has 15 amino acids. Trimming removed 2 bases from V and 3 bases from J, with 13 bases in between. Germline CDR1 is MNHEY and CDR2 is SVGAGI. The CDR3 region has the DNA TGTGCCAGCAGTTACGGGGGCGCAGGGGAAGAGACCCAGTACTTC. Protein product: CASSYGGAGEETQYF.

At least ten counts were recorded for this clonotype. The CDR3 spells CASSSSGLASGELFF. As DNA, the CDR3 is TGTGCCAGCAGCTCATCGGGACTAGCGTCGGGGGAGCTGTTTTTT. The rearrangement links TRBV7-6 to TRBJ2-2; 10 bases line up with TRBD2. The V and J ends lost 4 bases and 8 bases, in that order; junction bases with no gene match: 7. The CDR3 is 15 amino acids. From germline, CDR1 is SGHVS and CDR2 FNYEAQ.

This clonotype was observed a few times. The chain carries TRBV20-1 and TRBJ2-7; tentatively, D is TRBD1 or TRBD2 (6 bases each). V lost 6 bases, J lost 5 bases, and 20 bases lay in between. The CDR3 runs to 14 residues. CDR1 and CDR2 from the germline V gene are DFQATT and SNEGSKA (reference sequence). CDR3 sequence: CSAEGGEGVNEQYF. The DNA of the CDR3 is TGCAGTGCCGAGGGGGGAGAAGGGGTGAACGAGCAGTACTTC.

This clonotype was seen at least ten times. The gene calls are TRBV6-1 and TRBJ1-6; weak D call: TRBD1 (5 bases). The CDR3 totals 15 residues. Trimming left V 4 bases short and J 9 bases short, with 16 bases between. The germline CDR1 and CDR2 sequences are MNHNS and SASEGT. CDR3 nucleotide sequence: TGTGCCAGCAGTGTTTCGGCGGAGGGGAGTTCACCCCTCCACTTT. Translation gives CASSVSAEGSSPLHF.

This clonotype was recorded many times. CDR3 region: CASSQDSGQPQHF. CDR3 DNA sequence: TGCGCCAGCAGCCAAGATAGTGGGCAGCCCCAGCATTTT. The rearrangement uses TRBV4-1 and TRBJ1-5, with no clear D. The CDR3 spans 13 residues. CDR1 is MGHRA, CDR2 YSYEKL, per germline. Deletions cut 0 bases from V and 7 bases from J, with 7 bases between.

This clonotype was observed many times. The chain joins TRBV20-1 to TRBJ1-1; 8 nucleotides agree with TRBD1. This CDR3 is built from 14 residues. The germline CDR1 and CDR2 sequences are DFQATT and SNEGSKA (reference sequence). With 6 bases clipped from V and 4 bases from J, the junction kept 10 bases outside the gene matches. Written as DNA, the CDR3 is TGCAGTGCGGAAGACAGGGGAAAACCCACTGAAGCTTTCTTT. Translation: CSAEDRGKPTEAFF.

This clonotype was observed a few times. V usage is TRBV5-1 and J usage is TRBJ2-2, with 8 bases fitting TRBD2. V dropped 1 base and J dropped 0; count of bases not matched to a gene: 5. Germline loops: CDR1 SGHRS, CDR2 YFSETQ. The CDR3 length is 17 residues. The CDR3, as DNA: TGCGCCAGCAGCTTGAACAGCGGGGGTACGAACACCGGGGAGCTGTTTTTT. Protein sequence: CASSLNSGGTNTGELFF.

This clonotype was seen ten or more times. The chain joins TRBV20-1 to TRBJ1-1; no firm D call. In germline, CDR1 is DFQATT, CDR2 SNEGSKA (reference sequence). The CDR3 is made up of 14 amino acids. Between the trimmed V and J ends, which lost 0 bases and 3 bases, there was a span of 11 bases. As DNA, the CDR3 is TGCAGTGCTAGAGATCCCGGGTTGGACACTGAAGCTTTCTTT. Encoded protein: CSARDPGLDTEAFF.

This clonotype was recorded many times. The rearrangement links TRBV6-1 to TRBJ1-6; 7 positions agree with TRBD1. CDR3 length: 15 residues. Germline values: CDR1 MNHNS, CDR2 SASEGT. V was pared by 7 bases and J by 1 base, with 4 bases of the junction left unmatched. As DNA, the CDR3 is TGTGCCAGCATCAAGGACAGGTCCTATAATTCACCCCTCCACTTT. It yields the protein CASIKDRSYNSPLHF.

The rearrangement uses TRBV6-2 or TRBV6-3 and TRBJ1-6; D gene ambiguous. The germline V gene has CDR1 MNHEY and CDR2 SVGEGT. The ends were cut back, 7 bases at V and 5 bases at J, with 3 bases in the middle. This CDR3 has 11 residues. Written as DNA, the CDR3 is TGTGCCAGCACCGATAATTCACCCCTCCACTTT. The encoded protein is CASTDNSPLHF.

This chain joins TRBV2 and TRBJ2-5; D not certain. The CDR3 spans 12 residues. The ends were cut back, 6 bases at V and 2 bases at J, with 7 bases in the middle. The germline V gene encodes CDR1 SNHLY and CDR2 FYNNEI. CDR3 sequence: CASSEVQETQYF. The CDR3, as DNA: TGTGCCAGCAGCGAGGTACAAGAGACCCAGTACTTC.

This chain connects TRBV12-3 or TRBV12-4 to TRBJ1-6; maybe TRBD1 (6 bases). The CDR3 spans 13 residues. Trimming cost V 7 bases and J 9 bases, with 13 bases left between them. The CDR3 loop is CASNSDRPSPLHF. The CDR3 bases are TGTGCCAGCAACTCTGACAGGCCTTCACCCCTCCACTTT.

This clonotype was seen at least ten times. The CDR3 sequence: CASSRFRGENTEAFF. In nucleotides, the CDR3 is TGTGCCAGCAGCCGATTCCGGGGCGAGAACACTGAAGCTTTCTTT. V is TRBV7-9 and J is TRBJ1-1, with a possible D match to TRBD1 (5 bases). This CDR3 is built from 15 residues. The ends were cut back, 5 bases at V and 1 base at J, with 14 bases in the middle. Germline CDR1 reads SEHNR; CDR2 reads FQNEAQ (reference sequence).

The sample holds many counts of this clonotype. The gene calls are TRBV7-2 and TRBJ2-7; D is uncertain. V lost 4 bases and J lost 0, with 7 bases in between. This CDR3 has 13 residues. Germline CDR1 and CDR2: SGHTA and FQGNSA. The CDR3 DNA follows: TGTGCCAGCAGCTACCCCTCCTCCTACGAGCAGTACTTC. As protein: CASSYPSSYEQYF.

This clonotype was seen many times. The chain employs TRBV20-1 and TRBJ1-1, with TRBD1 identical over 8 bases. V dropped 5 bases and J dropped 5; count of bases not matched to a gene: 10. The CDR3 contains 14 residues. Germline lookup yields CDR1 DFQATT and CDR2 SNEGSKA (reference sequence). CDR3 region: CSAPLTGVVTEAFF. Here the CDR3 DNA reads TGCAGTGCTCCCTTGACAGGGGTAGTGACTGAAGCTTTCTTT.

This clonotype was seen repeatedly, ten times or more. DNA for the CDR3: TGCAGTGCTGGAGGGACAGGGGGCAATCAGCCCCAGCATTTT. Translated: CSAGGTGGNQPQHF. V gene TRBV20-1 combines with J gene TRBJ1-5; 10 nucleotides line up with TRBD1. Per germline, CDR1 DFQATT and CDR2 SNEGSKA (reference sequence). The trim removed 5 bases at V and 2 bases at J, leaving 3 bases unmatched. The CDR3 is made up of 14 amino acids.

This clonotype was recorded at least ten times. The chain has TRBV29-1 and TRBJ1-1; 10 bases are a match to TRBD1. The CDR3 extends over 14 amino acids. V was pared by 4 bases and J by 6 bases, with 8 bases of the junction left unmatched. In germline, CDR1 is SQVTM, CDR2 ANQGSEA. The CDR3 region is CSVGGRTGGSEAFF. The CDR3 DNA reads as TGCAGCGTTGGGGGTCGGACAGGGGGGTCTGAAGCTTTCTTT.

This sequence joins TRBV6-1 and TRBJ2-4; TRBD2 might be the D (5 bases). The CDR3 runs to 15 residues. Trimming took 6 bases from V and 0 from J, leaving 12 bases between them. Germline CDR1 reads MNHNS; CDR2 reads SASEGT. CDR3 residues: CASSSDSLAKNIQYF. CDR3 sequence (DNA): TGTGCCAGCAGCTCGGACTCATTAGCCAAAAACATTCAGTACTTC.

This clonotype was observed at least ten times. The chain employs TRBV6-2 or TRBV6-3 and TRBJ1-5; weak D call: TRBD1 (5 bases). CDR1 is MNHEY, CDR2 SVGEGT, per germline. CDR3 length: 17 amino acids. Deletions cut 2 bases from V and 0 bases from J, with 14 bases between. CDR3 sequence: CASSYRGAGNSNQPQHF. Written as DNA, the CDR3 is TGTGCCAGCAGTTACCGAGGGGCAGGGAATAGCAATCAGCCCCAGCATTTT.

As to this clonotype: Since a much larger clone is just one base distant, this may be a read error. The chain recombines TRBV19 with TRBJ1-2; D ambiguous. V gave up 6 bases and J gave up 7 bases, with 24 bases separating them. This CDR3 region has 16 residues. CDR1 LNHDA and CDR2 SQIVND come from the germline V gene (reference sequence). The CDR3 bases are TGTGCCAGTAGCCCCCGATACGGCAGCCTGGCTCGTGGCTACACCTTC. Its protein is CASSPRYGSLARGYTF.

Concerning this clonotype itself: Possible read error: a much larger clone is one base away. The genes are TRBV5-1 and TRBJ2-7, with 8 bases fitting TRBD1. In germline, CDR1 is SGHRS, CDR2 YFSETQ. This CDR3 has 14 amino acids. The CDR3 bases are TGCGCCAGCAGCCGACAGGGGTTCACCTACGAGCAGCACTTC. It translates to CASSRQGFTYEQHF.

V is TRBV6-1 and J is TRBJ2-2, with 9 bases that match TRBD1. This CDR3 has 16 residues. The V and J ends lost 6 bases and 2 bases, in that order; junction bases with no gene match: 7. In germline, CDR1 is MNHNS, CDR2 SASEGT. CDR3: CASSPDRGYNTGELFF. The CDR3 nucleotides are TGTGCCAGCAGCCCCGACAGGGGGTATAACACCGGGGAGCTGTTTTTT.

The chain is built from TRBV6-1 and TRBJ2-2; D is ambiguous. V dropped 5 bases and J dropped 6 bases, with 7 bases sitting between them. The CDR3 has 12 amino acids. CDR1 and CDR2 (germline): MNHNS, SASEGT. In DNA form, the CDR3 reads TGTGCCAGCAGTCCTGACGCCGGGGAGCTGTTTTTT. Translation gives CASSPDAGELFF.

The chain links TRBV7-9 to TRBJ2-5; 7 bases line up with TRBD1. Germline V gene sequence: CDR1 SEHNR, CDR2 FQNEAQ (reference sequence). There are 15 residues in the CDR3. V lost 8 bases and J lost 4; bases outside the gene matches: 13. CDR3 loop: CASGTVRGGRETQYF. For the CDR3, the DNA is TGTGCCAGCGGGACAGTGAGGGGCGGGCGAGAGACCCAGTACTTC.

This chain connects TRBV28 to TRBJ1-2; D remains ambiguous. The CDR3 has 13 amino acids. CDR1 is MDHEN and CDR2 is SYDVKM in the germline V gene. Deletions cut 2 bases from V and 4 bases from J, with 8 bases between. The DNA for the CDR3 is TGTGCCAGCAGTTTACATAGGTCCTATGGCTACACCTTC. It specifies CASSLHRSYGYTF.

The V gene is TRBV5-1, the J gene TRBJ1-2; D is undetermined. Looked up from germline, CDR1 is SGHRS and CDR2 is YFSETQ. The V and J ends lost 0 bases and 6 bases respectively, with 15 bases between them. The CDR3 spans 15 residues. CDR3 in amino acids: CASSLAGPAIDGYTF. Written as DNA, the CDR3 is TGCGCCAGCAGCTTGGCGGGCCCCGCGATAGATGGCTACACCTTC.

This clonotype was observed at least ten times. The chain recombines TRBV9 with TRBJ2-2, with 13 bases that match TRBD2. J gave up 5 bases and V 4 bases, and 2 bases lay outside the gene matches. CDR1 and CDR2 from the germline V gene are SGDLS and YYNGEE. There are 15 residues in the CDR3. The DNA for the CDR3 is TGTGCCAGCAGCCGACTAGCGGGGGGAACCGGGGAGCTGTTTTTT. Translating gives CASSRLAGGTGELFF. The full variable domain, its missing parts supplied by reference TRBV9 and TRBJ2-2, is DSGVTQTPKHLITATGQRVTLRCSPRSGDLSVYWYQQSLDQGLQFLIQYYNGEERAKGNILERFSAQQFPDLHSELNLSSLELGDSALYFCASSRLAGGTGELFFGEGSRLTVL.